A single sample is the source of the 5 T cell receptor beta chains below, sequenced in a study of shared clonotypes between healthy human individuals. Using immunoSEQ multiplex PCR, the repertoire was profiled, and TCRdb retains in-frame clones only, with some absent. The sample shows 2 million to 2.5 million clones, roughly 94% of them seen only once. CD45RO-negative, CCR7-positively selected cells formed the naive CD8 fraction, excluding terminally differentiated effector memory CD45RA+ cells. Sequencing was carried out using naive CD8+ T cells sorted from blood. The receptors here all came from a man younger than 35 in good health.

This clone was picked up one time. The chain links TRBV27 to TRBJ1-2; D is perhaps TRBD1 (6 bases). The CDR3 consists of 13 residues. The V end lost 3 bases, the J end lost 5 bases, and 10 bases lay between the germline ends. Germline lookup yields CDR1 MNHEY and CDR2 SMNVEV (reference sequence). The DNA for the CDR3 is TGTGCCAGCAGTTTTGGGGGCAGGTATGGCTACACCTTC. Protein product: CASSFGGRYGYTF.

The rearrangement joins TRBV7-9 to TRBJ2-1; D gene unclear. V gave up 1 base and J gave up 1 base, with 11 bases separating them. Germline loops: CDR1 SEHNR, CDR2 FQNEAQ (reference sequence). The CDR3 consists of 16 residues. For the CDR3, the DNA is TGTGCCAGCAGCTTAGGTCCTATGGGGTCCTACAATGAGCAGTTCTTC. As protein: CASSLGPMGSYNEQFF.

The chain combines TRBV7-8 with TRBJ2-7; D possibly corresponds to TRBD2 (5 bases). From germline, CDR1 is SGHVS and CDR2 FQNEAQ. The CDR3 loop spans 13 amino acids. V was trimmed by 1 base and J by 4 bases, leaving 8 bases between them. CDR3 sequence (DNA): TGTGCCAGCAGCTTAGTCCCGGGGTACGAGCAGTACTTC. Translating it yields CASSLVPGYEQYF.

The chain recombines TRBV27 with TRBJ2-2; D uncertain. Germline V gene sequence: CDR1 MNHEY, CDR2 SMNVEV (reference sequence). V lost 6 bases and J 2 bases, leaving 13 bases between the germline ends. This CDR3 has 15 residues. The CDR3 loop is CASSPWGFNTGELFF. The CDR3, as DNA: TGTGCCAGCAGCCCCTGGGGTTTCAACACCGGGGAGCTGTTTTTT.

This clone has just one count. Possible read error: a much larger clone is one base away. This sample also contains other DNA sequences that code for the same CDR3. CDR3 nucleotides: TGTGCCAGCAGCTTAGCCTACGAGCAGTACTTC. It yields the protein CASSLAYEQYF. The chain has TRBV13 and TRBJ2-7; D is unresolved. Trimming removed 1 base from V and 2 bases from J, with 0 bases in between. Germline CDR1 is PRHDT and CDR2 is FYEKMQ (reference sequence). The CDR3 has 11 residues.